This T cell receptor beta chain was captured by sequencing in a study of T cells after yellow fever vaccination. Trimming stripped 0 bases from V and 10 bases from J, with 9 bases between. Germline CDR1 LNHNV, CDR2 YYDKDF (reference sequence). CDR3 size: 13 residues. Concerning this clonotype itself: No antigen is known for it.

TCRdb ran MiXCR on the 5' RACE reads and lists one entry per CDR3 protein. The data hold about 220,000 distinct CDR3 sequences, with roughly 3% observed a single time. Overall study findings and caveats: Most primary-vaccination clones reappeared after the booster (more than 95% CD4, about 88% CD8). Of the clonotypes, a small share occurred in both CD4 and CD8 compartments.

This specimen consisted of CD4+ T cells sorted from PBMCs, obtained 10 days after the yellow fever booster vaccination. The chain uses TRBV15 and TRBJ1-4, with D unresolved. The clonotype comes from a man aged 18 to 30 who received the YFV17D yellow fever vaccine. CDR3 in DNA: TGTGCCACCAGCAGAGACGACGTTGGAAAACTGTTTTTT. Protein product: CATSRDDVGKLFF.